These 21 T cell receptor beta chains came from one sample sequenced in a study of radiation and T cells in renal cell carcinoma. Time point defined: blood 2 weeks post-SBRT. As to treatment: 15 Gy SBRT to primary tumor, nephrectomy 4 weeks later. TCRdb's copy holds only in-frame clones and misses some; the assay was immunoSEQ multiplex PCR. The sample lists some 120,000 clones; 81% were seen once. Sequences were derived from blood, sampled from a patient whose treatment included radiotherapy and nephrectomy. The receptors come from a man aged 45-65 years with renal cell carcinoma.

The chain recombines TRBV2 with TRBJ1-2; D gene ambiguous. Germline V CDR1 and CDR2: SNHLY, FYNNEI. V lost 6 bases to trimming and J lost 3 bases, with 5 bases between them. The CDR3 extends over 11 amino acids. The CDR3 nucleotides read TGTGCCAGCAGCCCGGACTATGGCTACACCTTC. It encodes CASSPDYGYTF.

The chain carries TRBV7-9 and TRBJ1-2, with TRBD1 matching over 10 bases. The CDR3 extends over 14 amino acids. Losses at the gene ends were 6 bases for V and 8 bases for J; bases not matched to a gene: 9. The germline V gene has CDR1 SEHNR and CDR2 FQNEAQ (reference sequence). CDR3 in amino acids: CASSRSGTGEGYTF. The CDR3 coding sequence is TGTGCCAGCAGTCGATCCGGGACAGGGGAGGGCTACACCTTC.

The gene calls are TRBV7-8 and TRBJ2-1; D may be TRBD1 (5 bases). The CDR3 runs 15 residues. Germline V gene lookup returns CDR1 SGHVS and CDR2 FQNEAQ. The V gene lost 3 bases and the J gene lost 1 base, with 10 bases spanning the gap. The CDR3 spells CASSFTRTSYNEQFF. The CDR3 DNA reads TGTGCCAGCAGCTTTACACGGACATCCTACAATGAGCAGTTCTTC. Combining the CDR3 with reference TRBV7-8 and TRBJ2-1 gives the whole variable domain GAGVSQSPRYKVAKRGQDVALRCDPISGHVSLFWYQQALGQGPEFLTYFQNEAQLDKSGLPSDRFFAERPEGSVSTLKIQRTQQEDSAVYLCASSFTRTSYNEQFFGPGTRLTVL.

This chain joins TRBV7-6 and TRBJ1-5; D not certain. V was pared by 3 bases and J by 3 bases, with 6 bases between. Germline V lookup: CDR1 SGHVS, CDR2 FNYEAQ. This CDR3 has 13 amino acids. CDR3 sequence: CASSFRFNQPQHF. The CDR3, as DNA: TGTGCCAGCAGCTTCCGATTCAATCAGCCCCAGCATTTT.

V and J are TRBV5-8 and TRBJ2-7; D remains ambiguous. V dropped 5 bases and J dropped 6 bases, with 12 bases sitting between them. The CDR3 has 12 residues. Germline V CDR1 and CDR2: SGHTS, YDEGEE. The CDR3 bases are TGTGCCAGCAGTCCGGACCGAGGCGAGCAGTACTTC. Its translation: CASSPDRGEQYF.

The J gene is TRBJ1-1, the V gene TRBV2, with TRBD1 as a possible D gene (6 bases). Germline-derived CDR1 and CDR2 are SNHLY and FYNNEI. The CDR3 runs 15 residues. Trimming removed 2 bases from V and 3 bases from J, with 13 bases in between. This CDR3 reads CASSEFQGTDTEAFF. CDR3 nucleotides: TGTGCCAGCAGTGAATTTCAGGGGACCGACACTGAAGCTTTCTTT.

This clone was counted a few times. V gene TRBV6-1 combines with J gene TRBJ2-7, with D perhaps TRBD1 (6 bases). CDR1 and CDR2 (germline): MNHNS, SASEGT. This CDR3 spans 15 amino acids. Trimming shortened V by 4 bases and J by 1 base, and 14 bases separated the two germline ends. As DNA, the CDR3 is TGTGCCAGCAGTGGCTCGGCAGGGGAGTCCTACGAGCAGTACTTC. Amino acids: CASSGSAGESYEQYF.

The V gene is TRBV25-1, the J gene TRBJ1-4; possible D gene TRBD1, 5 bases. Germline V gene data show CDR1 as MGHDK and CDR2 as SYGVNS. This CDR3 has 17 residues. Trimming shortened V by 2 bases and J by 7 bases, and 20 bases separated the two germline ends. The CDR3 sequence: CASSERSDNHAIEKLFF. CDR3 nucleotides: TGTGCCAGCAGTGAAAGATCGGACAACCACGCTATTGAAAAACTGTTTTTT.

This chain links TRBV2 with TRBJ2-1; TRBD1 is a possible D gene (5 bases). Germline V gives CDR1 SNHLY, CDR2 FYNNEI. The CDR3 runs to 13 residues. V was clipped by 4 bases and J by 8 bases, with 12 bases between them. CDR3 nucleotide sequence: TGTGCCAGCAGTGTAACCAGGGATGATGAGCAGTTCTTC. As protein: CASSVTRDDEQFF.

The chain combines TRBV4-1 with TRBJ2-5, with D unclear. The CDR3 totals 15 residues. Trimming left V 0 bases short and J 2 bases short, with 10 bases between. From germline, CDR1 is MGHRA and CDR2 YSYEKL. CDR3 sequence: CASSQDQVSQETQYF. CDR3 coding DNA: TGCGCCAGCAGCCAAGATCAGGTCAGTCAAGAGACCCAGTACTTC.

V is TRBV9 and J is TRBJ1-1, with 8 bases matching TRBD1. Trimming at V came to 4 bases and at J to 5 bases, leaving 7 bases not matched to a gene. Germline values: CDR1 SGDLS, CDR2 YYNGEE. This CDR3 comprises 14 residues. The CDR3 region has the DNA TGTGCCAGCAGCTTCTTGACAGGGGAGACTGAAGCTTTCTTT. Translation gives CASSFLTGETEAFF.

The CDR3 DNA is TGTGCCAGCAGCCTGGACAGGGGGTATGAAAAACTGTTTTTT. Amino acids: CASSLDRGYEKLFF. The chain uses TRBV9 and TRBJ1-4, with TRBD1 matching over 10 bases. CDR3 size: 14 residues. V gave up 4 bases and J gave up 6 bases; unmatched junction bases: 3. Germline V gives CDR1 SGDLS, CDR2 YYNGEE.

This clone was seen a few times. This rearrangement joins TRBV18 to TRBJ1-2; no firm D call. CDR1 is KGHSH, CDR2 LQKENI, per germline. This CDR3 is built from 16 residues. Trimming removed 0 bases from V and 2 bases from J, with 13 bases in between. The CDR3 DNA reads as TGTGCCAGCTCACCACCGGGTTCGGGGAGGAACTATGGCTACACCTTC. It encodes CASSPPGSGRNYGYTF.

This chain uses TRBV7-5 with TRBJ2-3; TRBD2, as called in the table, went unchecked against the DNA. TRBV7-5 is a pseudogene. This CDR3 contains 15 residues. CDR3 in DNA: TGTGCCAGATGCAGATTAGCCCAGTGCACAGATACGCAGTATTTT. This translates into CARCRLAQCTDTQYF.

CDR3 in amino acids: CASSLQETQYF. For the CDR3, the DNA is TGTGCCAGCTCCCTACAAGAGACCCAGTACTTC. The chain combines TRBV2 with TRBJ2-5; D unresolved. Germline lookup yields CDR1 SNHLY and CDR2 FYNNEI. V shed 8 bases and J shed 2 bases, with 6 bases lying between them. The CDR3 has 11 residues.

The chain uses TRBV6-5 and TRBJ2-7; 7 bases agree with TRBD1. Germline CDR1 and CDR2: MNHEY and SVGAGI. V trimming: 0 bases; J trimming: 2 bases; junction bases outside the gene matches: 4. The CDR3 covers 15 residues. DNA for the CDR3: TGTGCCAGCAGTTACTCACTCAGGGGGACCTACGAGCAGTACTTC. This codes for CASSYSLRGTYEQYF.

This clone was counted between two and nine times. The chain employs TRBV6-6 and TRBJ1-5; 10 bases match TRBD1. The J segment lost 4 bases and the V segment lost 6 bases, leaving 3 bases of the junction unmatched. Germline loops: CDR1 MNHNY, CDR2 SVGAGI (reference sequence). The CDR3 sequence is 14 residues long. This chain's CDR3 is CASSRTGGNQPQHF. CDR3 nucleotide sequence: TGTGCCAGCAGCCGGACAGGGGGTAATCAGCCCCAGCATTTT.

The chain couples TRBV4-2 to TRBJ2-7, with D tentatively TRBD2 (6 bases). This CDR3 has 16 amino acids. V gave up 0 bases and J gave up 0 bases, with 12 bases separating them. Germline V CDR1 and CDR2: LGHNA, YNFKEQ. This CDR3 reads CASSQDSSGYSYEQYF. The CDR3 DNA follows: TGTGCCAGCAGCCAAGATAGTAGCGGCTACTCCTACGAGCAGTACTTC.

V and J are TRBV6-6 and TRBJ1-5, with D perhaps matching TRBD1 (5 bases). This CDR3 is built from 15 residues. Per germline, CDR1 MNHNY and CDR2 SVGAGI (reference sequence). Trimming took off 5 bases at V and 1 base at J, with 12 bases between the two ends. The CDR3 here is CASSTGGVSNQPQHF. As DNA, the CDR3 is TGTGCCAGCAGTACAGGAGGAGTGAGCAATCAGCCCCAGCATTTT.

The chain has TRBV7-2 and TRBJ2-3; TRBD1 or TRBD2 may be the D gene (5 bases each). V gave up 1 base and J gave up 4 bases, with 15 bases separating them. The CDR3 contains 16 residues. Germline V gene sequence: CDR1 SGHTA, CDR2 FQGNSA. CDR3 DNA sequence: TGTGCCAGCAGCTTAGAAGGGTCGGTGGGGGCAGATACGCAGTATTTT. It is translated as CASSLEGSVGADTQYF.

V and J are TRBV7-2 and TRBJ1-1, with a tentative D call TRBD1 (5 bases). Germline values: CDR1 SGHTA, CDR2 FQGNSA. This CDR3 is 13 amino acids long. Trimming removed 5 bases at V and 8 bases at J, with 15 bases between. The CDR3 DNA reads TGTGCCAGCAGCCGCCGGGGCGACTTCGAAGCTTTCTTT. Its translation is CASSRRGDFEAFF.